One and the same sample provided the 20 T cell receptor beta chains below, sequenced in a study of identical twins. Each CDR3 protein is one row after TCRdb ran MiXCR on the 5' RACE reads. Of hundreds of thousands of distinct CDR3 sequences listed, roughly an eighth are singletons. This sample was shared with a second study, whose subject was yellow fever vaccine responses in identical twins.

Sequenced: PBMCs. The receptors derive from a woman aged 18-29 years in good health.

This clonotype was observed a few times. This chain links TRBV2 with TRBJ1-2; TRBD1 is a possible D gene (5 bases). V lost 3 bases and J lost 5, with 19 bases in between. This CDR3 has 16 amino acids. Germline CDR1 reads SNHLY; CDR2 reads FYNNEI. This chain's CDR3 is CASSDTTILKGYGYTF. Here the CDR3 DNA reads TGTGCCAGCAGTGATACAACGATCCTAAAGGGGTATGGCTACACCTTC.

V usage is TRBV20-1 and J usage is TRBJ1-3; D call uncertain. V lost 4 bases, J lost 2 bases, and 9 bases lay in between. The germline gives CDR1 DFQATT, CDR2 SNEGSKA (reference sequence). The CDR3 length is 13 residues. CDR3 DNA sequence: TGCAGTGCTACCTGGAACCCTGGAAACACCATATATTTT. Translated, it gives CSATWNPGNTIYF.

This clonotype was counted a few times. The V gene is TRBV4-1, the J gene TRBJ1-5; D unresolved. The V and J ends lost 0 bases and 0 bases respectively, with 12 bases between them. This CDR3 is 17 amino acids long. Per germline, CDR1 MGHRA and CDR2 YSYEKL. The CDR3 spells CASSQDPQPISNQPQHF. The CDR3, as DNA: TGCGCCAGCAGCCAAGATCCGCAGCCCATTAGCAATCAGCCCCAGCATTTT.

CDR3 protein: CASSPTLLGETQYF. CDR3 DNA sequence: TGTGCCAGCAGCCCCACTCTTTTGGGGGAGACCCAGTACTTC. The rearrangement links TRBV5-5 to TRBJ2-5; D unclear. Deletions cut 4 bases from V and 5 bases from J, with 15 bases between. CDR1 SGHKS and CDR2 YYEKEE come from the germline V gene (reference sequence). The CDR3 loop spans 14 amino acids.

CDR3 DNA sequence: TGCGCCAGCACCTTAAGGGCCGGGGGCAGTAACACCGGGGAGCTGTTTTTT. The encoded protein is CASTLRAGGSNTGELFF. The chain is built from TRBV5-1 and TRBJ2-2; either TRBD1 or TRBD2 may fit D (6 bases each). Trimming took 6 bases from V and 2 from J, leaving 20 bases between them. This CDR3 spans 17 amino acids. The germline V gene encodes CDR1 SGHRS and CDR2 YFSETQ. The full variable domain, completed using reference TRBV5-1 and TRBJ2-2, is KAGVTQTPRYLIKTRGQQVTLSCSPISGHRSVSWYQQTPGQGLQFLFEYFSETQRNKGNFPGRFSGRQFSNSRSEMNVSTLELGDSALYLCASTLRAGGSNTGELFFGEGSRLTVL.

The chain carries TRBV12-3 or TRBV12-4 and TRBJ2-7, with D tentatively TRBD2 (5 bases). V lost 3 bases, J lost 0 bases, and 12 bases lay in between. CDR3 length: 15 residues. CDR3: CASSFRGSPSYEQYF. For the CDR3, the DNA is TGTGCCAGCAGTTTTCGTGGGAGCCCCTCCTACGAGCAGTACTTC.

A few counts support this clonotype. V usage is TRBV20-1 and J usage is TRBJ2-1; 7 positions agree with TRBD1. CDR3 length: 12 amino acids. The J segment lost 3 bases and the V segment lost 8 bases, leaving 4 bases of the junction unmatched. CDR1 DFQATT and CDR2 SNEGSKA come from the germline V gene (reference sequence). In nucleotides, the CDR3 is TGCAGTCCACGACAGGGCTACAATGAGCAGTTCTTC. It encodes CSPRQGYNEQFF.

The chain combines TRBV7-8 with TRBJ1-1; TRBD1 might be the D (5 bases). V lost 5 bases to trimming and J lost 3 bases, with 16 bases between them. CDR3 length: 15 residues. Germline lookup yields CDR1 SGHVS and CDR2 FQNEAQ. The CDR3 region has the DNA TGTGCCAGCAGCCCCCCCGGGAGGGACGACACTGAAGCTTTCTTT. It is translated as CASSPPGRDDTEAFF. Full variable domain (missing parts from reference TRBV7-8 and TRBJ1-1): GAGVSQSPRYKVAKRGQDVALRCDPISGHVSLFWYQQALGQGPEFLTYFQNEAQLDKSGLPSDRFFAERPEGSVSTLKIQRTQQEDSAVYLCASSPPGRDDTEAFFGQGTRLTVV.

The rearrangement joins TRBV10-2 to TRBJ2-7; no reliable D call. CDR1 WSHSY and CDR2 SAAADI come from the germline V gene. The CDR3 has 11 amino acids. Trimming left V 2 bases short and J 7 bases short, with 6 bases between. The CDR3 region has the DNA TGCGCCAGCAGTGAGGGGGTGGAGCAGTACTTC. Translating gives CASSEGVEQYF.

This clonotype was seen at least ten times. CDR3 residues: CASSQDLTGAYTEAFF. As DNA, the CDR3 is TGCGCCAGCAGCCAAGATCTGACGGGGGCGTACACTGAAGCTTTCTTT. The chain recombines TRBV4-1 with TRBJ1-1; possibly TRBD1 for D (6 bases). Trimming left V 0 bases short and J 3 bases short, with 14 bases between. Looked up from germline, CDR1 is MGHRA and CDR2 is YSYEKL. The CDR3 runs to 16 residues.

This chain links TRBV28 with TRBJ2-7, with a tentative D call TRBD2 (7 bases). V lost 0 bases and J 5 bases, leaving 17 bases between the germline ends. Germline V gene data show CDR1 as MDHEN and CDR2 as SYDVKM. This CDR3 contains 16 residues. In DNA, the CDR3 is TGTGCCAGCAGTTTATGGGGGGGCGGGAGCAGGAACGAGCAGTACTTC. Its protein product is CASSLWGGGSRNEQYF. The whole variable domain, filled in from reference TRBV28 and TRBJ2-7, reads DVKVTQSSRYLVKRTGEKVFLECVQDMDHENMFWYRQDPGLGLRLIYFSYDVKMKEKGDIPEGYSVSREKKERFSLILESASTNQTSMYLCASSLWGGGSRNEQYFGPGTRLTVT.

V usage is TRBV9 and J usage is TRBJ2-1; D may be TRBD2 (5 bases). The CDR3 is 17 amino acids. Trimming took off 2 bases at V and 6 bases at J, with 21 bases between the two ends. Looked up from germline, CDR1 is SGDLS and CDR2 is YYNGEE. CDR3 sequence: CASSVLISGRDSNEQFF. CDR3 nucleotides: TGTGCCAGCAGCGTCCTTATCTCGGGCCGGGATTCCAATGAGCAGTTCTTC.

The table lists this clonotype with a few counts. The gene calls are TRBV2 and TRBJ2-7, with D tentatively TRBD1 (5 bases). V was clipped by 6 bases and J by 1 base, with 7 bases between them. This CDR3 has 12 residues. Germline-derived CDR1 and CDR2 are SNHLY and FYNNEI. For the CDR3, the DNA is TGTGCCAGCAGGACAGAATCCTACGAGCAGTACGTC. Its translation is CASRTESYEQYV.

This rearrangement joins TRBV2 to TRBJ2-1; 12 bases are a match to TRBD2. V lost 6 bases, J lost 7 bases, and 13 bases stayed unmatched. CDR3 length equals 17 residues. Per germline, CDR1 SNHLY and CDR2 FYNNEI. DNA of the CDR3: TGTGCCAGCAGGGGAAAGACTAGCGGGAGATATAGTAATGAGCAGTTCTTC. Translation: CASRGKTSGRYSNEQFF.

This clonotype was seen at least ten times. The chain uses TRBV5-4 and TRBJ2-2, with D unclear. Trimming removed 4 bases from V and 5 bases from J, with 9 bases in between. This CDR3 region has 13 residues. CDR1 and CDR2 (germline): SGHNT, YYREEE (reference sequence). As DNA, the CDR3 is TGTGCCAGCAGCCTGGACCAGACCGGGGAGCTGTTTTTT. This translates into CASSLDQTGELFF.

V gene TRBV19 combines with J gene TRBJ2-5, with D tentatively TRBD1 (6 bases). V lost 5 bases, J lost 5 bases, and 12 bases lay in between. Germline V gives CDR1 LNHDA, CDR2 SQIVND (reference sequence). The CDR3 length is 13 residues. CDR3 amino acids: CASSDHRDETQYF. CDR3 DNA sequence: TGTGCCAGTAGTGACCACAGGGACGAGACCCAGTACTTC.

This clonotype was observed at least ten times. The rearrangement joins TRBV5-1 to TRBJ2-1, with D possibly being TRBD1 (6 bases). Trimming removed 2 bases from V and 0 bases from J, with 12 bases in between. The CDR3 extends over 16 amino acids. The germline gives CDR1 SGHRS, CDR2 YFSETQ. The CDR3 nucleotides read TGCGCCAGCAGCTTAGGGGGAACCAGCTCCTACAATGAGCAGTTCTTC. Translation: CASSLGGTSSYNEQFF.

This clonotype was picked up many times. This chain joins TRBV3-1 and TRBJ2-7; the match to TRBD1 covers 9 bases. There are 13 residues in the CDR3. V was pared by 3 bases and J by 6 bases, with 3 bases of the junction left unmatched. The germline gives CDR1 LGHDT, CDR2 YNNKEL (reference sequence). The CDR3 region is CASSQGQGGEQYV. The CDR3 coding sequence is TGTGCCAGCAGCCAGGGACAGGGAGGCGAGCAGTACGTC.

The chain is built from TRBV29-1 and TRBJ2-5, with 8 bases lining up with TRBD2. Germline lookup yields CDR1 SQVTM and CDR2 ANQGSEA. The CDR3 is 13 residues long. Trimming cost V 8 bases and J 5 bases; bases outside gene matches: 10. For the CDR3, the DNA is TGCAGCTTCCCCGGGACTAGTGTTGAGACCCAGTACTTC. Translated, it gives CSFPGTSVETQYF.

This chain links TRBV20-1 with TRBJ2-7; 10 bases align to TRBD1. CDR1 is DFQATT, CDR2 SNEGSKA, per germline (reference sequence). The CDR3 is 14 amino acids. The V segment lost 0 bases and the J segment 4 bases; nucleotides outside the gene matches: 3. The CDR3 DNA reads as TGCAGTGCTAGAGAGACAGGGGGCCGGTACGAGCAGTACGTC. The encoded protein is CSARETGGRYEQYV.